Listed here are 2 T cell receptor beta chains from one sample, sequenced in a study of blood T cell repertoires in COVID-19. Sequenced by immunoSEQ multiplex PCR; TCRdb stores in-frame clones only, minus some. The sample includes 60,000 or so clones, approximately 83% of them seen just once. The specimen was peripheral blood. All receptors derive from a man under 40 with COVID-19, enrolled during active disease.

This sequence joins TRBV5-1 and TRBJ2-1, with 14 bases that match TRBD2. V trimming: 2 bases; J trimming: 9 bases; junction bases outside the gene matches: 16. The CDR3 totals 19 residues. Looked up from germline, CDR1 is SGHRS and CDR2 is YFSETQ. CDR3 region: CASSLTRMGLAGVLGEQFF. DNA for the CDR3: TGCGCCAGCAGCTTAACACGGATGGGACTAGCGGGAGTTTTAGGTGAGCAGTTCTTC.

CDR3 nucleotide sequence: TGTGCCAGCAGCTTAGAAGCAGGCTCTGGAAACACCATATATTTT. Translating it yields CASSLEAGSGNTIYF. This chain connects TRBV11-2 to TRBJ1-3; no clear D gene. V was clipped by 0 bases and J by 0 bases, with 6 bases between them. CDR1 SGHAT and CDR2 FQNNGV come from the germline V gene. There are 15 residues in the CDR3.